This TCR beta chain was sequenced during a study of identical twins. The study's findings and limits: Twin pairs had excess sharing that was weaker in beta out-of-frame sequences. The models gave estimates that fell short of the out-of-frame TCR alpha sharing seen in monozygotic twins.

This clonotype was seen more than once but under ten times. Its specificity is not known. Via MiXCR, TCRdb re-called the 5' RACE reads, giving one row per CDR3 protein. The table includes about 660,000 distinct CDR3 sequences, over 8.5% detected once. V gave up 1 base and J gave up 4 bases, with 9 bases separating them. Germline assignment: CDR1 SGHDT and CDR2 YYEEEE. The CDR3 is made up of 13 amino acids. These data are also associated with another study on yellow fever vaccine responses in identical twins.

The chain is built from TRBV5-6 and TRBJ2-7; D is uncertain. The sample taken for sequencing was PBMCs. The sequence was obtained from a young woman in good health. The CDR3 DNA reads TGTGCCAGCAGCTTGCGGGCTGAATACGAGCAGTACTTC. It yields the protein CASSLRAEYEQYF.